The table lists the clone carrying this TCR beta chain with a count of one. Individuals selected for sequencing had exhibited CD8+CD57+ cell expansion on flow cytometry. These data come from a study of CD8+CD57+ T cells in acquired aplastic anemia. For CDR3 and TCR beta VDJ profiling, genomic DNA was the template used. From the reads, TCRdb called clonotypes with MiXCR, one entry per CDR3 protein. Here the sample spans around 180,000 distinct CDR3 sequences, 48% being singletons. Sequencing was carried out using sorted CD4+, CD8+, or CD8+CD57+ T cells (not recorded which) from PBMCs. This receptor was obtained from a human donor with aplastic anemia.

The CDR3 coding sequence is TGTGCCACCAGCCCGACAGCTAATCAGCCCCAGCATTTT. Amino acid sequence: CATSPTANQPQHF. The gene calls are TRBV15 and TRBJ1-5, with D possibly being TRBD1 (5 bases). V was shortened by 5 bases and J by 4 bases, with 9 bases between the two germline ends. This CDR3 contains 13 residues. In germline, CDR1 is LNHNV, CDR2 YYDKDF (reference sequence).